The rows below give T cell receptor beta chains drawn from one sample of a study of T cell clusters in autoimmune cytopenias. TCRdb reprocessed the multiplex PCR reads, with one entry per CDR3 protein and no DNA. In all, the sample yields roughly 6,300 distinct CDR3 sequences. These data were likewise used in another study, on T cell repertoires in aging, cancer and after chemotherapy.

The sequenced sample consisted of peripheral blood. These receptor sequences come from a human donor in good health. CDR3s include the opening cysteine and the closing phenylalanine or tryptophan. Clone size appears in some rows only: once, few, many, or a class for an expanded clone.

clone_size,v_call,j_call,cdr3_aa
medium-sized,TRBV18,TRBJ2-1,CASSPRDSSDEQFF
medium-sized,TRBV6-5,TRBJ2-2,CASSYRAGTTTNTGELFF
NA,TRBV27,TRBJ2-7,CASSPDRIPYEQYF
NA,TRBV4-3,TRBJ2-7,CASSQGEPGQGLNEQYF
NA,TRBV6-2/TRBV6-3,TRBJ2-7,CASSWTGAYEQYF
NA,TRBV20-1,TRBJ2-1,CSARTAGGPNEQFF
NA,TRBV7-9,TRBJ2-2,CASSSGDLAGGIGGELFF
NA,TRBV6-6,TRBJ1-5,CASSYLGWGKFQPQHF
NA,TRBV13,TRBJ2-5,CASSSRSGGPETQYF
NA,TRBV18,TRBJ1-2,CASSYNRGQDYGYTF
medium-sized,TRBV30,TRBJ2-2,CAWSTGGADTGELFF
NA,TRBV27,TRBJ1-4,CASSLGRGNEKLFF
medium-sized,TRBV11-1,TRBJ1-2,CASSRQGNEGYTF
NA,TRBV19,TRBJ2-1,CASSIELGLAGYNEQFF
NA,TRBV5-8,TRBJ2-3,CASSPRADTQYF
medium-sized,TRBV6-1,TRBJ1-2,CASSEQAGEKGGYTF
medium-sized,TRBV6-5,TRBJ2-5,CASREGREETQYF
NA,TRBV10-3,TRBJ1-1,CAISEPEGAGRGAEAFF
NA,TRBV5-1,TRBJ2-7,CASSSSGLASYEQYF
NA,TRBV10-3,TRBJ1-1,CAITLGAQWTEAFF
medium-sized,TRBV6-5,TRBJ1-5,CASSYRADQPQHF
NA,TRBV20-1,TRBJ2-4,CSARVGVQNIQYF
medium-sized,TRBV27,TRBJ1-6,CASSVTGRSSYNSPLHF
NA,TRBV6-1,TRBJ2-3,CASSDSSGQGPDTQYF
NA,TRBV6-5,TRBJ2-3,CASSYLRDVGSDTQYF
NA,TRBV20-1,TRBJ2-1,CSARVGDRDYNEQFF
NA,TRBV27,TRBJ2-1,CASSLQALVPGRGNEQFF
NA,TRBV12-3/TRBV12-4,TRBJ1-2,CASTTGTRGYYGYTF
NA,TRBV11-2,TRBJ2-5,CASSLGGTGRRETQYF
NA,TRBV4-3,TRBJ1-6,CASSQLGGTVYNSPLHF
NA,TRBV6-4,TRBJ2-3,CASSDSAGGSTDTQYF
NA,TRBV11-1,TRBJ2-7,CASSVGGYEQYF
NA,TRBV6-4,TRBJ2-7,CASSPIGGSYEQYF
NA,TRBV11-2,TRBJ2-5,CASTKSGSQETQYF
medium-sized,TRBV6-5,TRBJ2-1,CATQGTGHNNEQFF
medium-sized,TRBV18,TRBJ2-5,CASSGQYQETQYF
NA,TRBV30,TRBJ1-3,CAWSTYGGNTIYF